Listed here are 5 T cell receptor beta chains from one sample, sequenced in a study of T-cell memory formation after mild COVID-19. TCRdb re-analysed the 5' RACE reads in MiXCR, keeping a single row per CDR3 protein. This table holds some 65,000 distinct CDR3 sequences, roughly a sixth found once. The material sequenced was PBMCs or a T cell subset sorted from them (not recorded which). Receptors were obtained from an adult woman who had mild COVID-19 (a few samples of this study predate the infection). Cell type and time point are not known.

The chain combines TRBV20-1 with TRBJ2-3, with 11 nucleotides matching TRBD2. The germline V gene has CDR1 DFQATT and CDR2 SNEGSKA (reference sequence). CDR3 length: 15 residues. V was pared by 8 bases and J by 5 bases, with 12 bases of the junction left unmatched. In DNA, the CDR3 is TGCAGTTCTCAGGGACTAGCGGAGAGTCTAGATACGCAGTATTTT. This encodes CSSQGLAESLDTQYF.

This clonotype was detected only a few times. The J gene is TRBJ2-1, the V gene TRBV7-6; 12 nucleotides align to TRBD2. Germline-derived CDR1 and CDR2 are SGHVS and FNYEAQ. After removal of 4 bases from V and 2 bases from J, the junction contained 6 bases not matched to a gene. CDR3 size: 17 residues. CDR3 region: CASSWSLAGGPYNEQFF. CDR3 nucleotide sequence: TGTGCCAGCAGCTGGTCACTAGCGGGGGGTCCCTACAATGAGCAGTTCTTC.

The rearrangement joins TRBV4-3 to TRBJ1-2; tentatively, D is TRBD1 (6 bases). Germline V gives CDR1 LGHNA, CDR2 YSLEER. This CDR3 region has 17 residues. The V and J ends lost 1 base and 4 bases respectively, with 19 bases between them. CDR3 bases: TGCGCCAGCAGCCAAGGGACAGCCACCTCAGCATTCTATGGCTACACCTTC. This gives the protein CASSQGTATSAFYGYTF.

This clonotype was seen at least ten times. V usage is TRBV11-2 and J usage is TRBJ2-7; D gene uncertain. The germline CDR1 and CDR2 sequences are SGHAT and FQNNGV. This CDR3 comprises 15 residues. V lost 3 bases, J lost 2 bases, and 14 bases lay in between. CDR3 sequence reads: CASSFVLAQAYEQYF. The CDR3 DNA reads as TGTGCCAGCAGCTTCGTCCTTGCGCAGGCCTACGAGCAGTACTTC.

This clonotype was counted only a few times. The chain carries TRBV12-3 or TRBV12-4 and TRBJ1-1; 7 bases fit TRBD1. J lost 10 bases, V lost 6 bases, and 5 bases had no gene match. The CDR3 is made up of 11 amino acids. The CDR3 region has the DNA TGTGCCAGCAGCAGGGACAGCGGAGCTTTCTTT. Translated: CASSRDSGAFF.